This T cell receptor beta chain came from a study of blood T cell repertoires in COVID-19. In the study overall: T cells, B-cell-depleted T cells, or PBMCs supplied cDNA or gDNA.

Per the authors' pipeline: Counts of nucleated cells, estimated from reference gene primer amplification, were obtained. This table comes from immunoSEQ multiplex PCR, and its TCRdb copy is limited to in-frame clones, with some not included. The DNA gave D and trimming, while V, J and clone size come from that table. The sample contains fewer than 300,000 clones, roughly 88% of which appear only once. The CDR3 spans 14 residues. Germline assignment: CDR1 SGHDT and CDR2 YYEEEE. With V trimmed by 6 bases and J by 5 bases, 6 bases remained unmatched. Sample: peripheral blood. The TCR sequence derives from a human donor with COVID-19, enrolled during active disease. The donor label of this sample is uncertain. The V and J genes are TRBV5-6 and TRBJ1-2; 11 bases match TRBD1. For the CDR3, the DNA is TGTGCCAGCACCGTCGGACAGGGGGCGTATGGCTACACCTTC. It yields the protein CASTVGQGAYGYTF.